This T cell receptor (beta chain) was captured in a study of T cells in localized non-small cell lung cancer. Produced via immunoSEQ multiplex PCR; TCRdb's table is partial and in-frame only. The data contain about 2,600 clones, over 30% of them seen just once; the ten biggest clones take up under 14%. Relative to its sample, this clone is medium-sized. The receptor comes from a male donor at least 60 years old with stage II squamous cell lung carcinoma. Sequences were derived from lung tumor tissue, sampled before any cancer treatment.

The CDR3 DNA reads as TGTGCCAGCAGCCCCGGGACTAGCGGGAGAAACAATGAGCAGTTCTTC. Its translation is CASSPGTSGRNNEQFF. This chain connects TRBV11-3 to TRBJ2-1; 14 positions match TRBD2. This CDR3 region has 16 residues. V was pared by 5 bases and J by 5 bases, with 5 bases of the junction left unmatched. Per germline, CDR1 SGHNT and CDR2 YENEEA.